These T cell receptor beta chains were read from a single sample in a study of graft-versus-host responses after intestinal transplantation. Clones were sequenced by immunoSEQ multiplex PCR, and TCRdb holds only the in-frame ones, with some missing. The sample includes about 18,000 clones, 35% to 40% of them seen just once. The sequencing here drew on alloreactive CD4+ T cells from a mixed lymphocyte reaction culture, taken before intestinal transplant. These receptors all come from a human patient who received an intestinal transplant. The CDR3 runs from the conserved cysteine through the conserved F or W. Fields, in order: CDR3 length, D gene, J gene, V gene, clone size, CDR3 protein, CDR3 DNA. D genes are given only for firm matches. Expanded clones get a size class; other rows say once, few or many, or leave the size out.

15	.	TRBJ2-7	TRBV6-1	.	CASSLMWQRGIEQYF	TGTGCCAGCAGTTTAATGTGGCAGAGGGGTATCGAGCAGTACTTC
15	.	TRBJ1-6	TRBV29-1	.	CSVEDAGAGHSPLHF	TGCAGCGTTGAAGATGCAGGCGCAGGGCATTCACCCCTCCACTTT
14	.	TRBJ2-1	TRBV11-2	.	CASAQRAVYNEQFF	TGTGCCAGCGCCCAGAGGGCAGTCTACAATGAGCAGTTCTTC
13	.	TRBJ1-1	TRBV30	.	CAWDRSLNTEAFF	TGTGCCTGGGACCGAAGTTTGAACACTGAAGCTTTCTTT
14	.	TRBJ1-2	TRBV7-2	.	CASSLSSRGEGYTF	TGTGCCAGCAGCTTATCCAGTCGGGGAGAAGGCTACACCTTC
18	TRBD1	TRBJ2-6	TRBV9	.	CASSALTGGSSGANVLTF	TGTGCCAGCAGCGCATTGACAGGGGGAAGCTCTGGGGCCAACGTCCTGACTTTC
14	.	TRBJ1-6	TRBV2	.	CASSTQGRMTPLHF	TGTGCCAGCAGTACACAGGGCCGTATGACACCCCTCCACTTT
12	.	TRBJ2-3	TRBV7-2	.	CASSPLRDTQYF	TGTGCCAGCAGCCCGCTACGGGATACGCAGTATTTT
15	TRBD2	TRBJ2-3	TRBV19	.	CASSLNGLARDTQYF	TGTGCCAGTAGTTTAAACGGACTAGCGAGAGATACGCAGTATTTT
15	TRBD2	TRBJ2-1	TRBV5-4	.	CASSLRGGSYNEQFF	TGTGCCAGCAGCTTACGGGGGGGCTCCTACAATGAGCAGTTCTTC
17	.	TRBJ2-2	TRBV28	few	CASSFYLAATGTGELFF	TGTGCCAGCAGTTTTTACCTGGCAGCAACGGGCACCGGGGAGCTGTTTTTT
16	.	TRBJ2-3	TRBV19	.	CASSGGTGIPWDTQYF	TGTGCCAGTAGTGGCGGTACAGGGATTCCCTGGGATACGCAGTATTTT
16	TRBD2	TRBJ2-7	TRBV2	.	CSLRERGVPSSYEQYF	TGTTCACTCAGGGAGCGGGGGGTCCCGAGCTCCTACGAGCAGTACTTC
14	TRBD2	TRBJ2-1	TRBV11-3	few	CASGILAGDNEQFF	TGTGCCAGCGGTATACTAGCGGGGGACAATGAGCAGTTCTTC
14	.	TRBJ1-4	TRBV5-1	.	CASRADPTNEKLFF	TGCGCCAGCAGGGCAGATCCAACTAATGAAAAACTGTTTTTT
15	.	TRBJ1-1	TRBV4-1	.	CASSQVQTRNTEAFF	TGCGCCAGCAGCCAGGTCCAGACACGGAACACTGAAGCTTTCTTT
12	TRBD1	TRBJ2-3	TRBV6-6	few	CASSPTGRTQYF	TGTGCCAGCAGTCCGACAGGGCGTACGCAGTATTTT